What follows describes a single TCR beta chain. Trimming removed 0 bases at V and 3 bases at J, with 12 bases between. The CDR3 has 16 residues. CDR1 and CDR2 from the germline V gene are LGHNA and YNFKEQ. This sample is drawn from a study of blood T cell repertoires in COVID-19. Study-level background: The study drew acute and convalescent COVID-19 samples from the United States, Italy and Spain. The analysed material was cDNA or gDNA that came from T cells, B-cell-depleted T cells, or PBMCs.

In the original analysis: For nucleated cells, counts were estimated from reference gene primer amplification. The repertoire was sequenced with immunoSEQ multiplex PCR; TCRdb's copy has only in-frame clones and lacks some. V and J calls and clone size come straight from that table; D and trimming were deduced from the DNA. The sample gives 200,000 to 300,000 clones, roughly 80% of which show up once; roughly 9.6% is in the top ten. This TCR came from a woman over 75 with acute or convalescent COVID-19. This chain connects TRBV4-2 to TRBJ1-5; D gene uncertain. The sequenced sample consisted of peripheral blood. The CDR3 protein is CASSQEPGLNNQPQHF. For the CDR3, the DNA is TGTGCCAGCAGCCAAGAACCTGGACTGAACAATCAGCCCCAGCATTTT.